The entry below gives a single T cell receptor (beta chain) sequence along with its context. Its antigen is not known. This sample stems from a study of T cell repertoires in ileal Crohn's disease. Study information: At surgery, under 40% of patients smoked, with median disease duration 7.9 years. About half received postoperative treatment, some 11 with thiopurines and 15 to 20 anti-TNF. Overall study results and limits: Compared with CD4 T cells, sorted CD8 cells carried more expanded clones. Active smokers at surgery had more clonal expansions than non-smokers.

Some clones are missing from TCRdb's copy, which holds only in-frame ones; the method was immunoSEQ multiplex PCR. The sample holds 15,000 to 20,000 clones; around nine tenths are singletons and the top ten take 5.5% to 7%. V was pared by 2 bases and J by 3 bases, with 13 bases between. The germline CDR1 and CDR2 sequences are MNHNS and SASEGT. This CDR3 is 15 amino acids long. The source is an adult with Crohn's disease. This rearrangement joins TRBV6-1 to TRBJ1-2, with D perhaps matching TRBD1 (5 bases). The sample consisted of ileal tissue. The DNA for the CDR3 is TGTGCCAGCAGTGAATGGGGGGAGGTATACTATGGCTACACCTTC. Translated, it gives CASSEWGEVYYGYTF.